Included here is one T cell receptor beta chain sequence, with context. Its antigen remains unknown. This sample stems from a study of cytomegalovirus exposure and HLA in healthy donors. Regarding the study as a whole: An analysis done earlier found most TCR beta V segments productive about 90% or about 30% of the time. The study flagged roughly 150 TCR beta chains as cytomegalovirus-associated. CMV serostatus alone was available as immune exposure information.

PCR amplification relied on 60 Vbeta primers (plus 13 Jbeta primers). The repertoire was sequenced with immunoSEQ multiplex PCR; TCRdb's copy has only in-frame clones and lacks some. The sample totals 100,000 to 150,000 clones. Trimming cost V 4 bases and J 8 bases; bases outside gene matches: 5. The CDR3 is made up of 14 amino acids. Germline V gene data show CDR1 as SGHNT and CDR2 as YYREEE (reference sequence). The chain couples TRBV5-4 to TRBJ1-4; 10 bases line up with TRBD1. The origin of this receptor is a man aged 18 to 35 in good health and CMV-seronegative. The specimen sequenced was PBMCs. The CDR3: CASSLDRGQEKLFF. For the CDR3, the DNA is TGTGCCAGCAGCCTCGACAGGGGGCAGGAAAAACTGTTTTTT.